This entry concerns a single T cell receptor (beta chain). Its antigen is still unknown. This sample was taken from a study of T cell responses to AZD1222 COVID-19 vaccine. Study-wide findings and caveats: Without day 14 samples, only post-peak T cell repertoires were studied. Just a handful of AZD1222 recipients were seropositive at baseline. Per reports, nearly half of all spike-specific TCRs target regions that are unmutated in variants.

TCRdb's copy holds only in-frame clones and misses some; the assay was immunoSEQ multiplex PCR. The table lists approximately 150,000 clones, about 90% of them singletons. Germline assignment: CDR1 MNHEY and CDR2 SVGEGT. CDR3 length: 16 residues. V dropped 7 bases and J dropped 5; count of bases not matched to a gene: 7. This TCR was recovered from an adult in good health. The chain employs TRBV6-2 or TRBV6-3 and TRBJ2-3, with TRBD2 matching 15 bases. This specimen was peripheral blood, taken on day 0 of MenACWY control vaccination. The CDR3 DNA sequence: TGTGCCAGCAACCCAGGGACTAGCGGGAGGATAGATACGCAGTATTTT. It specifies CASNPGTSGRIDTQYF.